Each of the 10 T cell receptor beta chains below was sequenced from the same sample in a study of Graves' ophthalmopathy and Graves' hyperthyroidism. Researchers took RNA transcripts and amplified TCR beta CDR3 regions from them. Amplification began with first-round RT-PCR using HTBI primers, then second-round multiplex PCR was performed. One entry per CDR3 protein, called by TCRdb with MiXCR from the multiplex PCR reads. The sample has 400,000 to 450,000 distinct CDR3 sequences, roughly 20% seen once. Specimen: peripheral blood. The receptors derive from a young woman with stable Graves' hyperthyroidism.

This chain uses TRBV11-3 with TRBJ2-2; 7 positions agree with TRBD2. The CDR3 extends over 15 amino acids. CDR1 and CDR2 from the germline V gene are SGHNT and YENEEA. V was pared by 5 bases and J by 6 bases, with 9 bases of the junction left unmatched. CDR3 nucleotides: TGTGCCAGCAGCCCCAGTTGGGGGGGTTCCGGGGAGCTGTTTTTT. Its translation: CASSPSWGGSGELFF.

The table lists this clonotype with a few counts. This chain links TRBV12-3 or TRBV12-4 with TRBJ2-7; 14 bases are a match to TRBD2. V shed 5 bases, J shed 6 bases, and the junction held 12 bases outside the gene matches. This CDR3 contains 17 residues. This chain's CDR3 is CASSGQGTSGSKLEQYF. In nucleotides, the CDR3 is TGTGCCAGCAGTGGCCAGGGGACTAGCGGGAGTAAGCTCGAGCAGTACTTC.

This sequence joins TRBV15 and TRBJ2-2; 9 nucleotides line up with TRBD1. The CDR3 length is 14 residues. V trimming: 7 bases; J trimming: 5 bases; junction bases outside the gene matches: 5. Germline-derived CDR1 and CDR2 are LNHNV and YYDKDF (reference sequence). This chain's CDR3 is CATTPGQGTGELFF. In nucleotides, the CDR3 is TGTGCCACCACCCCGGGACAGGGTACCGGGGAGCTGTTTTTT.

This clonotype appeared many times. The V call is TRBV4-1, the J call TRBJ2-7, with 10 bases that match TRBD1. This CDR3 has 15 residues. CDR1 and CDR2 (germline): MGHRA, YSYEKL. Losses at the gene ends were 4 bases for V and 3 bases for J; bases not matched to a gene: 6. CDR3 in DNA: TGCGCCAGCAGCCCCGGGACAGGGGATCGCTACGAGCAGTACTTC. Its protein is CASSPGTGDRYEQYF.

This clonotype was seen at least ten times. This chain links TRBV28 with TRBJ2-6; 7 bases fit TRBD1. CDR1 and CDR2 from the germline V gene are MDHEN and SYDVKM. V was pared by 6 bases and J by 0 bases, with 8 bases of the junction left unmatched. CDR3 length: 17 residues. The CDR3 nucleotides read TGTGCCAGCAGGGGTCGGGACAGCTACTCTGGGGCCAACGTCCTGACTTTC. It translates to CASRGRDSYSGANVLTF.

The chain has TRBV5-1 and TRBJ2-1, with 9 bases aligning to TRBD2. CDR3 length: 16 residues. CDR1 SGHRS and CDR2 YFSETQ come from the germline V gene. After removal of 0 bases from V and 4 bases from J, the junction contained 5 bases not matched to a gene. CDR3 DNA sequence: TGCGCCAGCAGCTTGGATCCGACTAGCGGTTACAATGAGCAGTTCTTC. Its protein product is CASSLDPTSGYNEQFF.

The rearrangement joins TRBV13 to TRBJ2-5, with D unclear. The CDR3 covers 17 residues. V was cut by 6 bases and J by 7 bases, with 27 bases left in between. Germline V gives CDR1 PRHDT, CDR2 FYEKMQ (reference sequence). CDR3 DNA sequence: TGTGCCAGCAGTTTTGCTCTTCGGCAGAGCGACCGGGCGACCCAGTACTTC. Translating it yields CASSFALRQSDRATQYF. Full variable domain (missing parts from reference TRBV13 and TRBJ2-5): AAGVIQSPRHLIKEKRETATLKCYPIPRHDTVYWYQQGPGQDPQFLISFYEKMQSDKGSIPDRFSAQQFSDYHSELNMSSLELGDSALYFCASSFALRQSDRATQYFGPGTRLLVL.

This clonotype was counted many times. V gene TRBV6-4 combines with J gene TRBJ2-2, with D tentatively TRBD1 or TRBD2 (6 bases each). V lost 3 bases, J lost 4 bases, and 24 bases lay in between. The CDR3 contains 19 residues. CDR1 and CDR2 (germline): MRHNA, SNTAGT. DNA for the CDR3: TGTGCCAGCAGTGAGAAGCAGGGGTTCGGGAGTTCGGGCACCGGGGAGCTGTTTTTT. Translation gives CASSEKQGFGSSGTGELFF.

In regard to this clonotype: A junction end diverges from the germline sequence, so it may reflect a read error. This chain links TRBV12-3 or TRBV12-4 with TRBJ1-1; D perhaps matches TRBD1 (5 bases). This CDR3 spans 14 amino acids. The CDR3, as DNA: TGTGCCAACAGTTTAGTTCAGGGAGGGACTGAAGCTTTCTTT. This sequence encodes CANSLVQGGTEAFF.

This clonotype was counted ten times or more. The genes are TRBV6-1 and TRBJ1-2; TRBD1 matches at 12 bases. With V trimmed by 3 bases and J by 8 bases, 7 bases remained unmatched. This CDR3 has 15 residues. In germline, CDR1 is MNHNS, CDR2 SASEGT. CDR3 region: CASSEWDRGQYGYTF. DNA for the CDR3: TGTGCCAGCAGTGAGTGGGACAGGGGGCAGTACGGCTACACCTTC.